This T cell receptor beta chain emerged from a study of control samples from healthy donors and cancer patients. Some clones are missing from TCRdb's copy, which holds only in-frame ones; the method was immunoSEQ multiplex PCR. The sample lists roughly 98,000 clones, roughly four fifths occurring once. CDR3 length: 14 amino acids. The V end was cut by 1 base, the J end by 12 bases, with 16 bases between. CDR1 and CDR2 (germline): SGHTA, FQGNSA. The gene calls are TRBV7-2 and TRBJ2-1; tentative D call: TRBD2 (6 bases). The sample taken for sequencing was blood. This sequence originates from a woman aged 60-70 years in good health. The CDR3 loop reads CASSLGLASLVQFF. CDR3 DNA sequence: TGTGCCAGCAGCTTAGGTCTAGCGAGTCTTGTGCAGTTCTTC.